One and the same sample provided the 5 T cell receptor beta chains below, sequenced in a study of blood T cells in healthy people across ages. Together with a sample-barcoded 5' primer, a J-beta primer mix was included in a second PCR lasting about 6 to 11 cycles. TCRdb itself ran the 5' RACE reads through MiXCR, one entry per CDR3 protein. The table includes over 1.5 million distinct CDR3 sequences, just under 50% detected once. Sequencing used blood. Source of these receptors: a woman in her 40s in good health.

This clonotype was counted a few times. The chain joins TRBV20-1 to TRBJ2-7; D is perhaps TRBD2 (7 bases). V was clipped by 3 bases and J by 2 bases, with 14 bases between them. The CDR3 has 14 amino acids. Germline V gives CDR1 DFQATT, CDR2 SNEGSKA (reference sequence). The CDR3 coding sequence is TGCAGTGCTAGGATAGGGGGGGGCACCTACGAGCAGTACTTC. This codes for CSARIGGGTYEQYF.

The rearrangement uses TRBV5-1 and TRBJ2-4; either TRBD1 or TRBD2 may fit D (6 bases each). V lost 4 bases, J lost 7 bases, and 24 bases lay in between. The length of the CDR3 is 17 residues. Germline V gives CDR1 SGHRS, CDR2 YFSETQ. CDR3: CASSPFGPSGAGNIQYF. CDR3 DNA sequence: TGCGCCAGCAGCCCTTTCGGCCCCTCGGGGGCAGGGAACATTCAGTACTTC.

The gene calls are TRBV6-5 and TRBJ2-4; the D gene could be TRBD1 or TRBD2 (5 bases each). The CDR3 has 12 amino acids. Germline CDR1 reads MNHEY; CDR2 reads SVGAGI. DNA of the CDR3: TGTGCAGCAGGGACGCCAACCTACGAGCGGTACTTC. Protein: CAAGTPTYERYF.

The chain uses TRBV27 and TRBJ2-5; D is perhaps TRBD1 or TRBD2 (5 bases each). TRBJ2-7 matches the DNA end more closely, so the J call is doubtful. Germline V gene data show CDR1 as MNHEY and CDR2 as SMNVEV (reference sequence). This CDR3 is 15 amino acids long. CDR3 in DNA: TGTGCCAGCAGTCGACCCGGGACGGCGCTTTACGAGCAGTACTTC. This codes for CASSRPGTALYEQYF.

The CDR3 is CASSSEIQETQYF. CDR3 coding DNA: TGTGCCAGCAGCTCGGAAATCCAAGAGACCCAGTACTTC. This rearrangement joins TRBV7-2 to TRBJ2-5, with D hard to call. CDR1 and CDR2 (germline): SGHTA, FQGNSA. The CDR3 length is 13 residues. Trimming pared 4 bases from V and 1 base from J, leaving 7 bases between.